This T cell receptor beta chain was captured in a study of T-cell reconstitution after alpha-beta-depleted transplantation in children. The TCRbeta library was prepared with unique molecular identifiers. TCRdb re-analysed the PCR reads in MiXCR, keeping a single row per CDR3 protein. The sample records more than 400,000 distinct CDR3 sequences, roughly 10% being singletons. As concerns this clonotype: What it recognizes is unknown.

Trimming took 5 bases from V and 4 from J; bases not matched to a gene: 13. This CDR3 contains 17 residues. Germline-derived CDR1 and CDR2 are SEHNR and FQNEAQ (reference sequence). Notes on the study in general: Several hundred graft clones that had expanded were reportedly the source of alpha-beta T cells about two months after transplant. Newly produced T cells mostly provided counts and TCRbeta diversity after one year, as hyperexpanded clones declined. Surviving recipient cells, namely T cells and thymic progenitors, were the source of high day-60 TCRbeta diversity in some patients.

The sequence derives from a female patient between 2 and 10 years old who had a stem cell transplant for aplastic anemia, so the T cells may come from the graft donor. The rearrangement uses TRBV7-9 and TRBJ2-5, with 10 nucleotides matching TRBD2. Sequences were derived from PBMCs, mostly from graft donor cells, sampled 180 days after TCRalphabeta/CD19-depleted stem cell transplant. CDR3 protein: CASSPGGSSGSRETQYF. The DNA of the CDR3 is TGTGCCAGCAGCCCCGGAGGTTCTAGCGGGAGCCGAGAGACCCAGTACTTC.